These 6 T cell receptor beta chains originate from one sample sequenced in a study of radiotherapy plus CTLA-4 blockade in lung cancer. Clones were sequenced by immunoSEQ multiplex PCR, and TCRdb holds only the in-frame ones, with some missing. Of 60,000 to 75,000 clones in the sample, about 72% were seen once. Sequenced here: peripheral blood, sampled from a patient treated with radiotherapy plus ipilimumab. These receptors all come from a human donor with non-small cell lung cancer whose response to radiotherapy plus ipilimumab could not be evaluated. Some clones in this sample may be carry-over from other donors' samples.

The gene calls are TRBV5-1 and TRBJ1-2; possible D gene TRBD1, 6 bases. The V end was cut by 0 bases, the J end by 2 bases, with 11 bases between. The CDR3 consists of 15 residues. Germline V gene lookup returns CDR1 SGHRS and CDR2 YFSETQ. In nucleotides, the CDR3 is TGCGCCAGCAGCTTGGGGGGGGGCATCAACTATGGCTACACCTTC. This sequence encodes CASSLGGGINYGYTF. Drawing the rest from reference TRBV5-1 and TRBJ1-2, the complete variable domain is KAGVTQTPRYLIKTRGQQVTLSCSPISGHRSVSWYQQTPGQGLQFLFEYFSETQRNKGNFPGRFSGRQFSNSRSEMNVSTLELGDSALYLCASSLGGGINYGYTFGSGTRLTVV.

The V call is TRBV5-4, the J call TRBJ2-7, with D tentatively TRBD1 (6 bases). The CDR3 runs 14 residues. Trimming removed 1 base from V and 4 bases from J, with 12 bases in between. From germline, CDR1 is SGHNT and CDR2 YYREEE (reference sequence). The CDR3 here is CASSLSYDRYEQYF. CDR3 in DNA: TGTGCCAGCAGCTTGTCGTATGACAGGTACGAGCAGTACTTC.

The rearrangement uses TRBV7-9 and TRBJ1-2, with a weak D call TRBD1 (6 bases). This CDR3 region has 14 residues. CDR1 is SEHNR and CDR2 is FQNEAQ in the germline V gene (reference sequence). Trimming removed 0 bases at V and 8 bases at J, with 13 bases between. The CDR3 DNA reads as TGTGCCAGCAGCTTAGCGCGGCAGGGGACGGGCTACACCTTC. This translates into CASSLARQGTGYTF.

The chain is built from TRBV5-1 and TRBJ1-2, with unresolved D. From germline, CDR1 is SGHRS and CDR2 YFSETQ. This CDR3 has 12 amino acids. V was shortened by 7 bases and J by 5 bases, with 12 bases between the two germline ends. In nucleotides, the CDR3 is TGCGCCAGCGCCGAGGAGGATTATGGCTACACCTTC. Its translation is CASAEEDYGYTF.

The chain employs TRBV5-1 and TRBJ1-5; D is possibly TRBD1 (6 bases). The CDR3 is 15 residues long. Trimming removed 4 bases at V and 0 bases at J, with 11 bases between. CDR1 is SGHRS and CDR2 is YFSETQ in the germline V gene. DNA for the CDR3: TGCGCCAGCAGCCCCGTCAGGGGTAGCAATCAGCCCCAGCATTTT. It yields the protein CASSPVRGSNQPQHF.

V and J are TRBV19 and TRBJ2-5, with TRBD1 matching over 7 bases. Trimming cost V 6 bases and J 5 bases; bases outside gene matches: 9. Germline CDR1 reads LNHDA; CDR2 reads SQIVND (reference sequence). This CDR3 is built from 14 residues. CDR3 nucleotide sequence: TGTGCCAGTAGCCCGCAGGGGGTAGGGGAGACCCAGTACTTC. Translating it yields CASSPQGVGETQYF.